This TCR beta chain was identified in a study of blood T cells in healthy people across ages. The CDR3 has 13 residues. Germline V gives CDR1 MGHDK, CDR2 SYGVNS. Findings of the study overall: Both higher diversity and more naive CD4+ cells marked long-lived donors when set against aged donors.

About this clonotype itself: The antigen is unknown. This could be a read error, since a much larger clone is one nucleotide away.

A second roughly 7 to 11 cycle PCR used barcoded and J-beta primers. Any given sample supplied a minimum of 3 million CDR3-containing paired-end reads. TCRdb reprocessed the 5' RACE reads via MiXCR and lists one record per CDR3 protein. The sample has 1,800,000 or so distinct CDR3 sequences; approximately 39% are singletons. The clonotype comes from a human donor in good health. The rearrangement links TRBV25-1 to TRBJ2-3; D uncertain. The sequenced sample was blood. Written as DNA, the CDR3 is TGTGCCAGCGGTGAAGACCCAACAGATACGCAGTATTTT. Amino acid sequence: CASGEDPTDTQYF.